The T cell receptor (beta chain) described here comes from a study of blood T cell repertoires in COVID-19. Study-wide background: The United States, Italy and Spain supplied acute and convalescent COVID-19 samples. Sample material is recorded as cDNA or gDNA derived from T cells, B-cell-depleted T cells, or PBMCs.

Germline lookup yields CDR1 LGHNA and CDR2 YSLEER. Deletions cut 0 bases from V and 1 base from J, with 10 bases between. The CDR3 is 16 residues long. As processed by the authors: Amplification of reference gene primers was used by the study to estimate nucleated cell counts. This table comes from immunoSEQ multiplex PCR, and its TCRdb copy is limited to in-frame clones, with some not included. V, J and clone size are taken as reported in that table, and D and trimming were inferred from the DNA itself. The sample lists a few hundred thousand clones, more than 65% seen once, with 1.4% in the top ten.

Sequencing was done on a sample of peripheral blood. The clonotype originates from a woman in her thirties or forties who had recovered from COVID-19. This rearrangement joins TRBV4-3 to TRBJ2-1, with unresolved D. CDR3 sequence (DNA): TGCGCCAGCAGCCAAGAAGTCGGTCGTTCCTACAATGAGCAGTTCTTC. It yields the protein CASSQEVGRSYNEQFF.